This T cell receptor beta chain was captured in a study of Ad26.COV2.S vaccination and SARS-CoV-2 variants (dated by TCRdb to 2020 to 2022). Turning to the overall study: Donors in the vaccine arm were drawn from COV1001, a phase I-IIa trial of Ad26.COV2.S in healthy adults that was multicentre, randomized, double-blind and placebo-controlled. Dosing of Ad26.COV2.S was intramuscular, at either 5x10^10 or 1x10^11 viral particles, delivered as one shot or as two shots spaced 56 days apart. TCRbeta repertoire sequencing was used to assess the specificity and breadth of SARS-CoV-2-reactive T cell receptors after Ad26.COV2.S vaccination. A total of 32 samples were included in the TCR-sequenced set, comprising around 19 Ad26.COV2.S vaccine recipients, 5 placebo recipients and 8 SARS-CoV-2 convalescent individuals. Trial participants were randomized into five groups of five, in which low-dose or high-dose Ad26.COV2.S was given once or twice, or placebo was given on both occasions. Investigators did not know the trial group allocation while performing experiments and assessing outcomes. Overall study results and their limits: The study was not powered for comparison of responses between vaccine doses or regimens. The authors noted that the TCR breadth and depth analyses may have underestimated total T cell responses. After vaccination, substantial breadth of spike-specific CD8+ and CD4+ T cell responses was reported. Ad26.COV2.S recipients had higher spike-specific TCR breadth than placebo recipients (P = 0.0014). Vaccine and placebo recipients had similar non-spike TCR breadth, a finding consistent with the vaccine containing only spike.

Comments on this clone: Its target antigen remains unknown. Base quality data are lacking; no much larger clone is found one base away.

V and J are trimmed by 3 bases and 1 base, and the gene matches miss 4 bases of the junction. The CDR3 has 15 amino acids, counting the end cysteine and phenylalanine. This entry keeps only the CDR3 DNA: 45 bases, framed from base 1. CDR1 and CDR2 are read off the germline V gene as MDHEN and SYDVKM. The sample's treatment or condition label is to be understood as: about 20 received Ad26.COV2.S at low or high dose, single or two shots; about 5 received placebo; per-sample allocation not given. Repertoires of vaccine and placebo recipients were sequenced from samples taken on day 63 after the first injection. Between 29 July and 7 August 2020, Cohort 1b enrolled 20 to 30 adults aged 18-55 years at one site in Boston, USA. As a vaccine, Ad26.COV2.S was a replication-incompetent adenovirus type 26 vector that expressed a prefusion-stabilized SARS-CoV-2 spike protein derived from the original Wuhan strain.

TCRbeta CDR3 regions were sequenced with the immunoSEQ Assay. After extraction, genomic DNA underwent amplification by bias-controlled multiplex PCR, followed by high-throughput sequencing. Per the authors' processing: Collapsing and filtering of sequences were performed to quantify the absolute abundance of each unique TCRbeta CDR3 region. T cell fraction was estimated by normalizing TCRbeta template counts to usable DNA, which was measured by amplifying reference genes present in all nucleated cells. Repertoire TCRs were annotated as SARS-CoV-2-specific by exact matching of V gene, CDR3 amino acid sequence and J gene to a known reactive TCR set. MIRA supplied the reference SARS-CoV-2 TCR set, which was filtered for enrichment in COVID-19-positive ImmuneCODE repertoires so that public or cross-reactive TCRs were removed. Using the MIRA antigens, annotated TCRs were further analysed by specific ORF or by position within an ORF. Depth was the summed frequency of annotated unique rearrangements, while breadth was defined as annotated unique rearrangements over total unique productive rearrangements. Two-sided Wilcoxon rank-sum tests were applied when comparing TCR breadth between groups. The source is immuneACCESS, and TCRdb retained only in-frame sequences with V and J called. Part of the clones is not carried over; for the studies checked, unresolved V genes explain less than half of this, and the remainder is unexplained. The V and J calls and clone size come from that table; D and trimming were worked out from the DNA. The sample data list roughly 270,000 clones, and about 89% of these were observed just once. More than 2.5% of the sample is taken by the ten largest.

The sample in question was peripheral blood, obtained in a trial of Ad26.COV2.S vaccine versus placebo. The source is a person between 18 and 65 years old who received the Ad26.COV2.S COVID-19 vaccine or a placebo. The sequence joins TRBV28 to TRBJ2-5, and TRBD1 aligns with 8 junction nucleotides. The sequence in DNA is TGTGCCAGCAGTTTCCCCGACAGGGGCCAAGAGACCCAGTACTTC. It translates to CASSFPDRGQETQYF.